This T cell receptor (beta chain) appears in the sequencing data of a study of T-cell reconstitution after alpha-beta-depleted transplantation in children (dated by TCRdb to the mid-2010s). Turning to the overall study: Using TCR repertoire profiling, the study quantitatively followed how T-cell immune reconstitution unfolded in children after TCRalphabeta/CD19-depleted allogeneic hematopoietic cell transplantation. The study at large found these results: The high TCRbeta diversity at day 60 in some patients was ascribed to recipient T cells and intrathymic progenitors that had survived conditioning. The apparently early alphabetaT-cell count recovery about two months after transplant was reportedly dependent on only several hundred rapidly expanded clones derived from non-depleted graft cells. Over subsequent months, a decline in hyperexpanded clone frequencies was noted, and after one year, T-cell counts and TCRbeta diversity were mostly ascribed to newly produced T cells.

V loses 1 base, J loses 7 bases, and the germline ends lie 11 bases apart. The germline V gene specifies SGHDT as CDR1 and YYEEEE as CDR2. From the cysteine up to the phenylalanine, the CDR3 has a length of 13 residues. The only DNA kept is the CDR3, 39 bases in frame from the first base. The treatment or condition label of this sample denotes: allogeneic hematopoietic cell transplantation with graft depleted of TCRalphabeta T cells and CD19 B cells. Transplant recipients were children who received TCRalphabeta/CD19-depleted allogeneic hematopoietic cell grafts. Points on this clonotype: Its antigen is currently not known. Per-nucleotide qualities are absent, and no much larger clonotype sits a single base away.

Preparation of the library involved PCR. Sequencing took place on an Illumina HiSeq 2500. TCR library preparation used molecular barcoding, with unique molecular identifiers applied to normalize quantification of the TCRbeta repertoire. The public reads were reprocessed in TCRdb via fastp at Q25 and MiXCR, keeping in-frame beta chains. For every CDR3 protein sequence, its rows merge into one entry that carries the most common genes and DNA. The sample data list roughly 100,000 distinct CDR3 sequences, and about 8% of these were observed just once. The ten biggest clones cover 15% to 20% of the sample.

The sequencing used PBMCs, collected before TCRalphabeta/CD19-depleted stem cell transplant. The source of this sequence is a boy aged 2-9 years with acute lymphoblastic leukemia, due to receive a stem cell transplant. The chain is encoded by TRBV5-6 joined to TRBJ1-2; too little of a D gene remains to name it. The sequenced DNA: TGTGCCAGCAGCTTGAGCACCGCTGGTGGCTACACCTTC. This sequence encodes CASSLSTAGGYTF.